This T cell receptor (beta chain) appears in the sequencing data of a study of CD8 T cells in ankylosing spondylitis. The CDR3 totals 13 residues. Trimming removed 3 bases at V and 4 bases at J, with 9 bases between. Quantitative 5'-RACE with molecular barcodes produced the TCR beta libraries. One entry per CDR3 protein results from TCRdb running MiXCR on the 5' RACE reads. The table has some 400,000 distinct CDR3 sequences, about 22% seen once. In regard to this clonotype: Its antigen is undetermined.

Whole-study results and caveats: A TCR beta motif made of about 8 highly homologous variants seemed typical of ankylosing spondylitis blood. Disease-associated clones were reportedly significantly overrepresented in matched ankylosing spondylitis synovial fluid. Relatively scarce in peripheral blood, disease-linked clones were CD8+. Some motif variants were previously reported in reactive arthritis synovial fluid and blood.

The sample comprised blood, either unsorted or a sorted T cell fraction (not recorded which). The clonotype originates from a male donor with ankylosing spondylitis. V and J are TRBV12-3 or TRBV12-4 and TRBJ2-5, with D perhaps TRBD1 (5 bases). CDR3 protein: CASSLAQGETQYF. CDR3 bases: TGTGCCAGCAGTTTGGCGCAGGGAGAGACCCAGTACTTC.